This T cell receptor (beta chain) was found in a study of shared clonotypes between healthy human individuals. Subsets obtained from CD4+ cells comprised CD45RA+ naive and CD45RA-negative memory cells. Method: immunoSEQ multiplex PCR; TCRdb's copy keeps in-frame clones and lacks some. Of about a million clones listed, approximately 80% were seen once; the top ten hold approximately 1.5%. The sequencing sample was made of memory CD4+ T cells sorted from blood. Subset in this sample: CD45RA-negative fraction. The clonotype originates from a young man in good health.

As DNA, the CDR3 is TGCGCCAGCAGACGAGAGGGAGGGAACACTGAAGCTTTCTTT. It translates to CASRREGGNTEAFF. The rearrangement joins TRBV5-1 to TRBJ1-1; D uncertain. The ends were cut back, 5 bases at V and 1 base at J, with 12 bases in the middle. The germline gives CDR1 SGHRS, CDR2 YFSETQ. The length of the CDR3 is 14 residues.